One and the same sample provided the 5 T cell receptor beta chains below, sequenced in a study of T cell clonality in common variable immunodeficiency. Study results and caveats: In common variable immunodeficiency, TCR beta chains reportedly carried fewer deletions and N-nucleotide insertions.

These receptors lack a known antigen. Method: immunoSEQ multiplex PCR; TCRdb's copy keeps in-frame clones and lacks some. Altogether over 25,000 clones were found in the sample, and no singletons occur. The sample taken for sequencing was peripheral blood mononuclear cells. Source of these receptors: a human donor with common variable immunodeficiency.

Points on this clone: The CDR3 end lies 3 residues beyond the end of the read and is filled in from the germline J gene. The J gene is TRBJ2-7, the V gene TRBV5-4; 7 positions match TRBD1. Trimming cost V 0 bases and J 2 bases; bases outside gene matches: 5. Per germline, CDR1 SGHNT and CDR2 YYREEE (reference sequence). This CDR3 region has 15 residues. The part of the CDR3 DNA that was read is TGTGCCAGCAGCTTGGCCGGGACAGAAGCCTACGAG. This codes for CASSLAGTEAYE. The complete CDR3 sequence is CASSLAGTEAYEQYF.

Note on this clone: The missing CDR3 end, 3 residues past where the read stops, is filled in from the germline J gene. The V call is TRBV19, the J call TRBJ2-3, with D possibly called TRBD1 or TRBD2 (5 bases each). Germline CDR1 reads LNHDA; CDR2 reads SQIVND (reference sequence). This CDR3 has 14 residues. The V end lost 7 bases, the J end lost 5 bases, and 16 bases lay between the germline ends. The CDR3 bases that were read are TGTGCCAGTACACCAGGGAGTTGGCGAGATACG. It specifies CASTPGSWRDT. The full-length CDR3 reads as CASTPGSWRDTQYF. Using reference TRBV19 and TRBJ2-3 for the parts outside the CDR3, the full variable domain is DGGITQSPKYLFRKEGQNVTLSCEQNLNHDAMYWYRQDPGQGLRLIYYSQIVNDFQKGDIAEGYSVSREKKESFPLTVTSAQKNPTAFYLCASTPGSWRDTQYFGPGTRLTVL.

This clone was observed a few times. The read falls 3 residues short of the CDR3 end, and the missing part is taken from the germline J gene. The V call is TRBV6-1, the J call TRBJ1-1; no firm D call. Germline V gene lookup returns CDR1 MNHNS and CDR2 SASEGT. Deletions cut 2 bases from V and 0 bases from J, with 4 bases between. There are 13 residues in the CDR3. This chain's CDR3 is CASSEQVNTEAFF. The part of the CDR3 DNA that was read is TGTGCCAGCAGTGAACAGGTGAACACTGAA.

This clone was observed at least ten times. The CDR3 is cut off 3 residues early in the read; its end comes from the germline J gene. The chain uses TRBV18 and TRBJ1-1; 9 nucleotides line up with TRBD1. There are 13 residues in the CDR3. The J segment lost 6 bases and the V segment lost 4 bases, leaving 3 bases of the junction unmatched. The germline V gene has CDR1 KGHSH and CDR2 LQKENI. CDR3: CASSRGQGSEAFF. Partial CDR3 DNA: TGTGCCAGCTCACGCGGACAGGGGTCTGAA. Using reference TRBV18 and TRBJ1-1 for the parts outside the CDR3, the full variable domain is NAGVMQNPRHLVRRRGQEARLRCSPMKGHSHVYWYRQLPEEGLKFMVYLQKENIIDESGMPKERFSAEFPKEGPSILRIQQVVRGDSAAYFCASSRGQGSEAFFGQGTRLTVV.

Concerning this clone: The read terminates 3 residues before the CDR3 end, so the remaining end is supplied by the germline J gene. This sequence joins TRBV19 and TRBJ2-2; unclear D gene. CDR3 length: 14 residues. Germline V gives CDR1 LNHDA, CDR2 SQIVND (reference sequence). Between the trimmed V and J ends, which lost 3 bases and 2 bases, there was a span of 7 bases. CDR3 sequence reads: CASSIQRNTGELFF. The CDR3 DNA, read in part, is TGTGCCAGTAGTATTCAGAGAAACACCGGGGAG.